These T cell receptor beta chains were read from a single sample in a study of cytomegalovirus exposure and HLA in healthy donors. The repertoire was sequenced with immunoSEQ multiplex PCR; TCRdb's copy has only in-frame clones and lacks some. The table includes approximately 150,000 clones, approximately 80% detected once. Sequences were obtained from PBMCs. The receptors stem from a man younger than 45 in good health and CMV-seropositive. Each CDR3 is given with its conserved first and last residue. The D gene is left open where the match is weak. Size is stated for part of the rows, as once, few or many counts, or as a class when the clone is expanded.

D: .
V: TRBV7-7
size: .
J: TRBJ2-5
CDR3: CASSRGSNNQETQYF
DNA: TGTGCCAGCAGCCGAGGATCTAACAATCAAGAGACCCAGTACTTC

D: TRBD1
V: TRBV27
size: .
J: TRBJ2-7
CDR3: CASSSGQVSSYEQYF
DNA: TGTGCCAGCAGTTCCGGACAGGTGTCTAGTTACGAGCAGTACTTC

D: .
V: TRBV11-1
size: .
J: TRBJ2-7
CDR3: CASSLRAYEQYF
DNA: TGTGCCAGCAGCTTAAGAGCCTACGAGCAGTACTTC

D: TRBD1
V: TRBV18
size: .
J: TRBJ1-1
CDR3: CASSPRQGAMNTEAFF
DNA: TGTGCCAGCTCACCAAGGCAGGGGGCCATGAACACTGAAGCTTTCTTT

D: TRBD1
V: TRBV4-1
size: .
J: TRBJ2-7
CDR3: CASSQDGQGAYEQYF
DNA: TGCGCCAGCAGCCAAGATGGACAGGGAGCCTACGAGCAGTACTTC

D: TRBD1
V: TRBV7-9
size: once
J: TRBJ1-1
CDR3: CASSTGQGWDTEAFF
DNA: TGTGCCAGCAGCACGGGACAGGGTTGGGACACTGAAGCTTTCTTT

D: .
V: TRBV28
size: .
J: TRBJ2-7
CDR3: CASSLFRTGIYEQYF
DNA: TGTGCCAGCAGTTTATTTCGAACAGGGATCTACGAGCAGTACTTC

D: TRBD1
V: TRBV5-6
size: .
J: TRBJ1-5
CDR3: CASSWGTESEPQHF
DNA: TGTGCCAGCAGCTGGGGGACAGAGTCAGAGCCCCAGCATTTT

D: .
V: TRBV2
size: few
J: TRBJ2-3
CDR3: CASRDYRVTDTQYF
DNA: TGTGCCAGCAGAGATTACAGGGTCACAGATACGCAGTATTTT

D: TRBD1
V: TRBV4-3
size: .
J: TRBJ2-5
CDR3: CASSQVGQGAQETQYF
DNA: TGCGCCAGCAGCCAAGTAGGACAGGGGGCTCAAGAGACCCAGTACTTC

D: TRBD1
V: TRBV7-2
size: once
J: TRBJ2-3
CDR3: CASRGTGFGDTQYF
DNA: TGTGCCAGCAGAGGGACAGGGTTCGGGGATACGCAGTATTTT

D: .
V: TRBV5-1
size: once
J: TRBJ2-3
CDR3: CASSLGEGADTQYF
DNA: TGCGCCAGCAGCTTGGGAGAGGGGGCAGATACGCAGTATTTT

D: TRBD1
V: TRBV6-5
size: .
J: TRBJ2-7
CDR3: CASGGQGSSYEQYF
DNA: TGTGCCAGCGGTGGACAGGGGAGCTCCTACGAGCAGTACTTC

D: TRBD1
V: TRBV7-2
size: once
J: TRBJ2-5
CDR3: CASSFAGGRETQYF
DNA: TGTGCCAGCAGCTTTGCAGGGGGCCGGGAGACCCAGTACTTC

D: TRBD2
V: TRBV7-6
size: .
J: TRBJ2-5
CDR3: CASSQRRGETQYF
DNA: TGTGCCAGCAGCCAAAGGCGGGGGGAGACCCAGTACTTC

D: TRBD1
V: TRBV13
size: few
J: TRBJ2-7
CDR3: CASSSSGQGYHEQYF
DNA: TGTGCCAGCAGCTCCTCGGGACAGGGCTACCACGAGCAGTACTTC

D: TRBD2
V: TRBV7-2
size: .
J: TRBJ2-7
CDR3: CASSLYSGGTYEQYF
DNA: TGTGCCAGCAGCTTATATTCCGGGGGGACCTACGAGCAGTACTTC

D: TRBD2
V: TRBV5-6
size: .
J: TRBJ2-5
CDR3: CASSLDRVAGVETQYF
DNA: TGTGCCAGCAGCTTGGACAGGGTAGCGGGGGTAGAGACCCAGTACTTC

D: .
V: TRBV5-1
size: few
J: TRBJ2-7
CDR3: CASRDGTGEGEQYF
DNA: TGCGCCAGCAGAGATGGCACGGGCGAGGGCGAGCAGTACTTC

D: .
V: TRBV6-5
size: .
J: TRBJ2-1
CDR3: CASSYGRNSYNEQFF
DNA: TGTGCCAGCAGTTACGGGCGTAATTCCTACAATGAGCAGTTCTTC

D: .
V: TRBV29-1
size: .
J: TRBJ1-1
CDR3: CSVMGGSNTEAFF
DNA: TGCAGCGTAATGGGGGGTTCGAACACTGAAGCTTTCTTT

D: .
V: TRBV7-3
size: few
J: TRBJ1-2
CDR3: CASRDPGQDYGYTF
DNA: TGTGCCAGCAGGGACCCGGGACAAGACTATGGCTACACCTTC

D: .
V: TRBV7-9
size: few
J: TRBJ2-5
CDR3: CASSLVGQGETQYF
DNA: TGTGCCAGCAGCTTAGTAGGTCAGGGGGAGACCCAGTACTTC

D: .
V: TRBV5-1
size: .
J: TRBJ1-1
CDR3: CASSSLPRNTEAFF
DNA: TGCGCCAGCAGCTCCCTTCCCAGGAACACTGAAGCTTTCTTT

D: .
V: TRBV30
size: few
J: TRBJ1-1
CDR3: CALRTLNTEAFF
DNA: TGTGCCTTGAGAACATTGAACACTGAAGCTTTCTTT

D: TRBD2
V: TRBV7-3
size: .
J: TRBJ2-3
CDR3: CASSLGGGDTDTQYF
DNA: TGTGCCAGCAGCTTAGGCGGGGGGGACACAGATACGCAGTATTTT

D: TRBD1
V: TRBV30
size: few
J: TRBJ1-2
CDR3: CAWSGDRIYTF
DNA: TGTGCCTGGAGCGGGGACAGGATATACACCTTC

D: .
V: TRBV7-9
size: .
J: TRBJ2-7
CDR3: CASSLAPGGLYEQYF
DNA: TGTGCCAGCAGCTTAGCGCCAGGAGGGCTCTACGAGCAGTACTTC

D: .
V: TRBV5-1
size: .
J: TRBJ2-5
CDR3: CASSPTPLALRGGETQYF
DNA: TGCGCCAGCAGCCCCACCCCTTTAGCTCTCAGGGGCGGTGAGACCCAGTACTTC

D: .
V: TRBV10-3
size: .
J: TRBJ2-4
CDR3: CAISESGGSAKNIQYF
DNA: TGTGCCATCAGTGAGTCAGGGGGATCGGCCAAAAACATTCAGTACTTC

D: .
V: TRBV7-8
size: .
J: TRBJ1-5
CDR3: CASSSDRTLQEYQPQHF
DNA: TGTGCCAGCAGCTCAGATCGGACACTACAGGAGTATCAGCCCCAGCATTTT

D: TRBD2
V: TRBV7-9
size: .
J: TRBJ2-7
CDR3: CASSPRGGYEQYF
DNA: TGTGCCAGCAGCCCTCGGGGGGGCTACGAGCAGTACTTC

D: .
V: TRBV6-5
size: .
J: TRBJ1-1
CDR3: CASSPATGITEAFF
DNA: TGTGCCAGCAGCCCCGCTACAGGGATCACTGAAGCTTTCTTT

D: TRBD1
V: TRBV10-1
size: few
J: TRBJ2-3
CDR3: CASSDLAGTGGDTQYF
DNA: TGCGCCAGCAGTGACCTCGCCGGGACAGGGGGCGATACGCAGTATTTT

D: .
V: TRBV2
size: .
J: TRBJ2-5
CDR3: CASSESLVGLETQYF
DNA: TGTGCCAGCAGTGAATCACTAGTAGGGTTGGAGACCCAGTACTTC

D: TRBD2
V: TRBV28
size: .
J: TRBJ2-7
CDR3: CASSPTSGAYEQYF
DNA: TGTGCCAGCAGCCCGACTAGCGGGGCCTACGAGCAGTACTTC

D: .
V: TRBV6-5
size: .
J: TRBJ2-3
CDR3: CASSYDAGTDTDTQYF
DNA: TGTGCCAGCAGTTACGACGCGGGGACAGACACAGATACGCAGTATTTT